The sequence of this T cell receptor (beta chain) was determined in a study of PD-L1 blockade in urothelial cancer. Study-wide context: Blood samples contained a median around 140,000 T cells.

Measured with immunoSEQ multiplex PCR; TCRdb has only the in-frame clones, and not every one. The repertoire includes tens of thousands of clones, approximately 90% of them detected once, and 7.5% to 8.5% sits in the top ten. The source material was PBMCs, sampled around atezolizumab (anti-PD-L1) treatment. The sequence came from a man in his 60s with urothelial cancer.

CDR3 residues: CSGDRLSDYGYTF. CDR3 coding DNA: TGCAGCGGCGACAGGCTAAGTGACTATGGCTACACCTTC. The V and J genes are TRBV29-1 and TRBJ1-2; TRBD1 is a possible D gene (6 bases). V lost 7 bases and J 3 bases, leaving 15 bases between the germline ends. CDR3 size: 13 residues. CDR1 SQVTM and CDR2 ANQGSEA come from the germline V gene.